Given below is one TCR beta chain in context. This table comes from immunoSEQ multiplex PCR, and its TCRdb copy is limited to in-frame clones, with some not included. The sample lists approximately 150,000 clones; roughly 90% were seen once. These data come from a study of control samples from healthy donors and cancer patients. The J segment lost 2 bases and the V segment lost 3 bases, leaving 1 base of the junction unmatched. CDR1 SGHTS and CDR2 YDEGEE come from the germline V gene. The CDR3 totals 14 residues. The J gene is TRBJ1-3, the V gene TRBV5-8; TRBD1 matches at 8 bases. What was sequenced was PBMCs. The receptor's source is a man in his fifties or sixties with head and neck cancer. DNA of the CDR3: TGTGCCAGCAGCTCGACAGGGGCTGGAAACACCATATATTTT. Translated: CASSSTGAGNTIYF.